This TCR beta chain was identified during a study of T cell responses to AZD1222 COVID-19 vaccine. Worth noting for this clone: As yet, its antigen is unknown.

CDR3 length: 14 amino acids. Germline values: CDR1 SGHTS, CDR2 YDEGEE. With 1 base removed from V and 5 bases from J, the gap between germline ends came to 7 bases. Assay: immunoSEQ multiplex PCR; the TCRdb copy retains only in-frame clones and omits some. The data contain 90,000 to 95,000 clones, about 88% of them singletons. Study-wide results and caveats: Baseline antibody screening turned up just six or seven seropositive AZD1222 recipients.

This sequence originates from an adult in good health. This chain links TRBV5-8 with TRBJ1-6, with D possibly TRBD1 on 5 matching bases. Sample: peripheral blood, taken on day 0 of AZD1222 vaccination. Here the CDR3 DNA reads TGTGCCAGCAGCTTGCGACAGCATAATTCACCCCTCCACTTT. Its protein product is CASSLRQHNSPLHF. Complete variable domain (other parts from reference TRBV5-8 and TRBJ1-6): EAGVTQSPTHLIKTRGQQATLRCSPISGHTSVYWYQQALGLGLQFLLWYDEGEERNRGNFPPRFSGRQFPNYSSELNVNALELEDSALYLCASSLRQHNSPLHFGNGTRLTVT.